The rows below give T cell receptor beta chains drawn from one sample of a study of T cell responses to AZD1222 COVID-19 vaccine. TCRdb's copy holds only in-frame clones and misses some; the assay was immunoSEQ multiplex PCR. The sample has roughly 200,000 clones; 90% to 95% are singletons. The sample was peripheral blood, taken 28 days after the second dose of the MenACWY control vaccine. The source of these receptors is an adult who received the MenACWY meningococcal vaccine as a control. Both conserved end residues are part of each CDR3. The D gene is left open where the match is weak. Clone size is shown for a subset of rows, as once, few, many or a class of expanded clone.

V	size	J	D	DNA	CDR3
TRBV15	NA	TRBJ1-2	NA	TGTGCCACCAGCAGGGCCAGGGCAGAGGGCTACACCTTC	CATSRARAEGYTF
TRBV15	NA	TRBJ1-2	NA	TGTGCCACCAGCAGACAGGGGCTAGACTATGGCTACACCTTC	CATSRQGLDYGYTF
TRBV11-2	NA	TRBJ1-3	TRBD1	TGTGCCAGCAGCGCGTCGACAGGGGTTGGAAACACCATATATTTT	CASSASTGVGNTIYF
TRBV5-1	few	TRBJ1-2	NA	TGCGCCAGCAGCTTGGGCTCGGGGGGAGATGGCTACACCTTC	CASSLGSGGDGYTF
TRBV30	NA	TRBJ1-4	NA	TGTGCCTGCGCTACCGGGACCGGAGGCGAAAAACTGTTTTTT	CACATGTGGEKLFF
TRBV12-3/TRBV12-4	NA	TRBJ2-7	TRBD2	TGTGCCAGCAGTAAAGAGCGGGACGGCGAGCAGTACTTC	CASSKERDGEQYF
TRBV6-5	NA	TRBJ1-4	TRBD1	TGTGCCAGCAGTTCCTCCGGGACAGGGAGTTCGGGACTGTTTTTT	CASSSSGTGSSGLFF
TRBV10-3	NA	TRBJ2-3	TRBD2	TGTGCCATCAGTGAGGGACTAGCGAGAGATACGCAGTATTTT	CAISEGLARDTQYF
TRBV2	NA	TRBJ1-6	TRBD1	TGTGCCAGCGCGGAAAACAGGGGTAGGAATTCACCCCTCCACTTT	CASAENRGRNSPLHF
TRBV29-1	once	TRBJ2-5	NA	TGCAGCGTTTTGGTTTTTCTGGGGGAGACCCAGTACTTC	CSVLVFLGETQYF
TRBV4-3	NA	TRBJ1-1	NA	TGCGCCAGCAGCCAAGAGGTCAGGGAAACTGAAGCTTTCTTT	CASSQEVRETEAFF
TRBV10-1	NA	TRBJ2-7	NA	TGCGCCAGCAGTAAAACCGGGACGTACTACGAGCAGTACTTC	CASSKTGTYYEQYF
TRBV9	NA	TRBJ1-2	NA	TGTGCCAGCAGCCCCTCGGGCACAAACTATGGCTACACCTTC	CASSPSGTNYGYTF
TRBV5-1	NA	TRBJ1-1	NA	TGCGCCAGCAGCTTCGCAGGAGGGAACACTGAAGCTTTCTTT	CASSFAGGNTEAFF
TRBV4-3	NA	TRBJ1-1	TRBD1	TGCGCCAGCAGAAAAGGGACAGGGAGTTCAGAAGCTTTCTTT	CASRKGTGSSEAFF
TRBV18	NA	TRBJ1-1	TRBD1	TGTGCCAGCTCACCACGGGGACAGGGCACAAAGATGAACACTGAAGCTTTCTTT	CASSPRGQGTKMNTEAFF
TRBV4-1	NA	TRBJ1-2	NA	TGCGCCAGCAGCCAAGCGGGTTTAGCTAACTATGGCTACACCTTC	CASSQAGLANYGYTF